This paragraph covers one TCR beta chain sequence. These data come from a study of T cell changes during pregnancy in multiple sclerosis. TCRdb keeps only in-frame clones here, not all; method: immunoSEQ multiplex PCR. The table lists over 80,000 clones, roughly 95% of them singletons. The specimen was peripheral blood, collected in the third trimester of pregnancy. This receptor was obtained from a female donor in good health, enrolled as a control in a pregnancy study.

The CDR3 protein is CASSLRHSETQYF. The CDR3 DNA reads TGTGCCAGCAGCTTACGCCACTCAGAGACCCAGTACTTC. This sequence joins TRBV7-8 and TRBJ2-5; D unclear. Germline V gives CDR1 SGHVS, CDR2 FQNEAQ. V lost 2 bases, J lost 4 bases, and 8 bases lay in between. The CDR3 is 13 amino acids.